The 7 T cell receptor beta chains below all came from one sample that was sequenced in a study of cytomegalovirus exposure and HLA in healthy donors. The PCR was carried out with 60 Vbeta primers and 13 Jbeta primers. The data were produced by immunoSEQ multiplex PCR, yet TCRdb's version contains in-frame clones alone and is incomplete. The sample lists over 65,000 clones; roughly 80% were seen once. Sequencing was performed on PBMCs. These receptor sequences come from a woman under 40 in good health and CMV-seropositive.

This clone has a handful of counts. This chain links TRBV5-1 with TRBJ2-7, with 11 bases that match TRBD1. This CDR3 has 15 residues. The J segment lost 6 bases and the V segment lost 0 bases, leaving 5 bases of the junction unmatched. The V gene's germline CDR1 is SGHRS and CDR2 YFSETQ. The CDR3 sequence: CASSLGLGTGGEQYF. The CDR3 coding sequence is TGCGCCAGCAGCTTGGGTCTCGGGACAGGGGGCGAGCAGTACTTC.

This chain joins TRBV7-9 and TRBJ1-5, with 9 bases matching TRBD1. V was pared by 4 bases and J by 2 bases, with 3 bases of the junction left unmatched. Germline loops: CDR1 SEHNR, CDR2 FQNEAQ (reference sequence). The CDR3 consists of 15 residues. The CDR3 nucleotides read TGTGCCAGCAGCTCGGACAGGGGAGGCAATCAGCCCCAGCATTTT. Protein product: CASSSDRGGNQPQHF.

The chain carries TRBV7-9 and TRBJ2-7; D is unclear. CDR1 SEHNR and CDR2 FQNEAQ come from the germline V gene (reference sequence). The CDR3 contains 12 residues. V was shortened by 5 bases and J by 2 bases, with 7 bases between the two germline ends. This CDR3 is CASSPPAYEQYF. The CDR3 bases are TGTGCCAGCAGCCCCCCCGCCTACGAGCAGTACTTC.

V and J are TRBV6-5 and TRBJ1-2, with D hard to call. This CDR3 comprises 12 residues. The V end lost 6 bases, the J end lost 8 bases, and 13 bases lay between the germline ends. CDR1 is MNHEY, CDR2 SVGAGI, per germline. The CDR3 loop is CASSPLSGGYTF. CDR3 nucleotides: TGTGCCAGCAGCCCATTGTCGGGAGGCTACACCTTC.

J is TRBJ2-7 and V is TRBV19; D gene uncertain. The ends were cut back, 3 bases at V and 7 bases at J, with 7 bases in the middle. From germline, CDR1 is LNHDA and CDR2 SQIVND (reference sequence). This CDR3 has 11 residues. CDR3 region: CASSIGAEQYF. CDR3 DNA sequence: TGTGCCAGTAGTATCGGAGCTGAGCAGTACTTC. Variable domain in full (rest from reference TRBV19 and TRBJ2-7): DGGITQSPKYLFRKEGQNVTLSCEQNLNHDAMYWYRQDPGQGLRLIYYSQIVNDFQKGDIAEGYSVSREKKESFPLTVTSAQKNPTAFYLCASSIGAEQYFGPGTRLTVT.

The chain links TRBV29-1 to TRBJ2-3; TRBD2 matches at 9 bases. The germline CDR1 and CDR2 sequences are SQVTM and ANQGSEA. V was clipped by 0 bases and J by 4 bases; unmatched bases: 8. The CDR3 contains 16 residues. CDR3 region: CSVEDWAGGGADTQYF. Written as DNA, the CDR3 is TGCAGCGTTGAAGATTGGGCGGGAGGGGGCGCAGATACGCAGTATTTT.

The rearrangement joins TRBV27 to TRBJ2-5; TRBD2 agrees at 14 bases. J gave up 1 base and V 5 bases, and 18 bases lay outside the gene matches. Germline V gene lookup returns CDR1 MNHEY and CDR2 SMNVEV (reference sequence). The CDR3 length is 21 residues. CDR3 in amino acids: CASSPTYSPGLAGVPQETQYF. The CDR3 region has the DNA TGTGCCAGCAGTCCTACCTATAGTCCGGGACTAGCGGGGGTCCCCCAAGAGACCCAGTACTTC.